Below, 20 T cell receptor beta chains from the same sample are listed, as sequenced in a study of shared clonotypes between healthy human individuals. Data came from immunoSEQ multiplex PCR; TCRdb stores just in-frame clones and leaves some out. The sample holds about 2.4 million clones, roughly 92% seen once. Sequenced input: naive CD4+ T cells sorted from blood. Regarding subset: CD45RA+ positively selected. The receptors come from a man aged 18 to 30 in good health.

This chain joins TRBV7-2 and TRBJ2-7, with D possibly TRBD2 on 6 matching bases. This CDR3 region has 14 residues. The V end was cut by 5 bases, the J end by 0 bases, with 11 bases between. CDR1 and CDR2 from the germline V gene are SGHTA and FQGNSA. The CDR3 region is CASSPQTSSYEQYF. The CDR3 DNA reads as TGTGCCAGCAGCCCTCAGACTAGCTCCTACGAGCAGTACTTC.

V usage is TRBV19 and J usage is TRBJ2-5; 7 bases map to TRBD1. V lost 7 bases to trimming and J lost 5 bases; unmatched junction nucleotides: 7. This CDR3 has 13 residues. Looked up from germline, CDR1 is LNHDA and CDR2 is SQIVND (reference sequence). For the CDR3, the DNA is TGTGCCAGTAAGGGACAGCCCGTGGAGACCCAGTACTTC. Translated: CASKGQPVETQYF. The full variable domain, rest sourced from reference TRBV19 and TRBJ2-5, is DGGITQSPKYLFRKEGQNVTLSCEQNLNHDAMYWYRQDPGQGLRLIYYSQIVNDFQKGDIAEGYSVSREKKESFPLTVTSAQKNPTAFYLCASKGQPVETQYFGPGTRLLVL.

To note about this clone: Other DNA sequences in this sample translate to the same CDR3. The V call is TRBV7-2, the J call TRBJ2-1, with 8 positions matching TRBD2. CDR3 size: 15 residues. V was pared by 1 base and J by 4 bases, with 3 bases of the junction left unmatched. The germline V gene encodes CDR1 SGHTA and CDR2 FQGNSA. CDR3 sequence reads: CASSLELAAYNEQFF. DNA for the CDR3: TGTGCCAGCAGCTTAGAACTAGCGGCTTACAATGAGCAGTTCTTC. The complete variable domain, with remaining parts taken from reference TRBV7-2 and TRBJ2-1, reads GAGVSQSPSNKVTEKGKDVELRCDPISGHTALYWYRQSLGQGLEFLIYFQGNSAPDKSGLPSDRFSAERTGGSVSTLTIQRTQQEDSAVYLCASSLELAAYNEQFFGPGTRLTVL.

V and J are TRBV18 and TRBJ2-1, with 7 bases matching TRBD2. The V gene's germline CDR1 is KGHSH and CDR2 LQKENI. Trimming cost V 2 bases and J 0 bases; bases outside gene matches: 7. This CDR3 contains 17 residues. The CDR3 loop reads CASSPFSLAASYNEQFF. In nucleotides, the CDR3 is TGTGCCAGCTCACCATTTTCCCTAGCGGCCTCCTACAATGAGCAGTTCTTC.

As to this clone: Other DNA sequences in the same sample also yield this CDR3. The V call is TRBV2, the J call TRBJ2-3, with D hard to call. The CDR3 has 13 amino acids. The germline CDR1 and CDR2 sequences are SNHLY and FYNNEI. Trimming left V 5 bases short and J 3 bases short, with 9 bases between. The CDR3 region has the DNA TGTGCCAGCAGTCCCCAGGTTACAGATACGCAGTATTTT. This codes for CASSPQVTDTQYF.

The CDR3 DNA is TGCAGTGCTCATGGGAACACTGAAGCTTTCTTT. It is translated as CSAHGNTEAFF. V gene TRBV20-1 combines with J gene TRBJ1-1, with no clear D. V was pared by 5 bases and J by 1 base, with 5 bases between. The CDR3 sequence is 11 residues long. The germline V gene has CDR1 DFQATT and CDR2 SNEGSKA (reference sequence).

This clone has just a few counts. The V gene is TRBV5-1, the J gene TRBJ1-2; no definite D call. Germline V gives CDR1 SGHRS, CDR2 YFSETQ. The CDR3 extends over 15 amino acids. The V gene lost 0 bases and the J gene lost 0 bases, with 9 bases spanning the gap. The CDR3 reads CASSLDSSPNYGYTF. CDR3 in DNA: TGCGCCAGCAGCTTGGACAGTTCACCTAACTATGGCTACACCTTC.

Note on this clone: The sample holds other DNA sequences that translate to the same CDR3. The rearrangement joins TRBV2 to TRBJ2-7, with D hard to call. The CDR3 runs 12 residues. V lost 5 bases, J lost 3 bases, and 8 bases lay in between. Germline V CDR1 and CDR2: SNHLY, FYNNEI. The CDR3 here is CASSYSSYEQYF. The CDR3 region has the DNA TGTGCCAGCAGTTATAGCAGCTACGAGCAGTACTTC.

The chain joins TRBV11-2 to TRBJ2-1, with D unresolved. Germline V lookup: CDR1 SGHAT, CDR2 FQNNGV. This CDR3 contains 12 residues. V lost 4 bases and J lost 4, with 5 bases in between. DNA for the CDR3: TGTGCCAGCAGCTCGCAGTACAATGAGCAGTTCTTC. Its protein is CASSSQYNEQFF.

With regard to this clone: In the same sample, other DNA sequences code for this CDR3. The chain carries TRBV28 and TRBJ2-7; no clear D gene. The CDR3 extends over 12 amino acids. Germline V gene lookup returns CDR1 MDHEN and CDR2 SYDVKM. V was pared by 3 bases and J by 1 base, with 4 bases between. CDR3 sequence (DNA): TGTGCCAGCAGTTTTTCGTCCTACGAGCAGTACTTC. It is translated as CASSFSSYEQYF.

The V gene is TRBV7-2, the J gene TRBJ1-3, with D tentatively TRBD1 (5 bases). Germline loops: CDR1 SGHTA, CDR2 FQGNSA. V was clipped by 5 bases and J by 0 bases, with 17 bases between them. The CDR3 is 17 amino acids. The CDR3 sequence: CASSRVGTGSSGNTIYF. DNA for the CDR3: TGTGCCAGCAGCCGGGTGGGGACCGGGTCCTCTGGAAACACCATATATTTT. Variable domain in full (rest from reference TRBV7-2 and TRBJ1-3): GAGVSQSPSNKVTEKGKDVELRCDPISGHTALYWYRQSLGQGLEFLIYFQGNSAPDKSGLPSDRFSAERTGGSVSTLTIQRTQQEDSAVYLCASSRVGTGSSGNTIYFGEGSWLTVV.

This clone was seen only a few times. The chain has TRBV9 and TRBJ1-5; perhaps TRBD1 as D (5 bases). Germline V gene lookup returns CDR1 SGDLS and CDR2 YYNGEE. This CDR3 has 14 amino acids. The V and J ends lost 0 bases and 4 bases respectively, with 8 bases between them. The CDR3 nucleotides are TGTGCCAGCAGCGTAGGCCCAGGGAATCAGCCCCAGCATTTT. Residues: CASSVGPGNQPQHF.

Only a few counts were recorded for this clone. The rearrangement links TRBV4-1 to TRBJ1-6, with D unclear. CDR1 is MGHRA, CDR2 YSYEKL, per germline. The CDR3 sequence is 14 residues long. The germline V and J ends were trimmed by 4 bases and 6 bases, with 10 bases remaining between them. CDR3 coding DNA: TGCGCCAGCAGCCCCTGGAACACTAATTCACCCCTCCACTTT. This encodes CASSPWNTNSPLHF.

The rearrangement links TRBV19 to TRBJ2-1; D might be TRBD2 (5 bases). The CDR3 is 14 residues long. Germline assignment: CDR1 LNHDA and CDR2 SQIVND (reference sequence). Trimming stripped 6 bases from V and 4 bases from J, with 13 bases between. The CDR3 sequence: CASRSRGSYNEQFF. CDR3 in DNA: TGTGCCAGTAGATCGCGCGGGTCATACAATGAGCAGTTCTTC.

The J gene is TRBJ1-5, the V gene TRBV28; a possible D gene is TRBD1 (6 bases). The V gene's germline CDR1 is MDHEN and CDR2 SYDVKM. This CDR3 comprises 14 residues. V lost 8 bases, J lost 1 base, and 12 bases lay in between. In DNA, the CDR3 is TGTGCCAGCTTAGGAGGGGGAAGCAATCAGCCCCAGCATTTT. Protein: CASLGGGSNQPQHF.

With respect to this clone: The sample contains more than one DNA sequence encoding this CDR3. This chain joins TRBV28 and TRBJ1-2, with D tentatively TRBD1 (6 bases). This CDR3 is 12 amino acids long. Germline lookup yields CDR1 MDHEN and CDR2 SYDVKM. Trimming pared 5 bases from V and 5 bases from J, leaving 9 bases between. The CDR3 protein is CASSLTGYGYTF. As DNA, the CDR3 is TGTGCCAGCAGTCTGACAGGTTATGGCTACACCTTC.

The V and J genes are TRBV29-1 and TRBJ1-2; TRBD1 agrees at 7 bases. CDR1 and CDR2 (germline): SQVTM, ANQGSEA. This CDR3 region has 14 residues. Trimming removed 3 bases from V and 3 bases from J; junction bases left unmatched: 7. This CDR3 reads CSVEYRGHDYGYTF. CDR3 bases: TGCAGCGTTGAGTATAGGGGGCACGACTATGGCTACACCTTC.

With regard to this clone: This CDR3 is also generated by other DNA sequences in the sample. V gene TRBV30 combines with J gene TRBJ2-5, with D perhaps TRBD2 (7 bases). V was trimmed by 2 bases and J by 3 bases, leaving 10 bases between them. Germline assignment: CDR1 GTSNPN and CDR2 SVGIG (reference sequence). The CDR3 runs to 13 residues. This chain's CDR3 is CAWSRGGEETQYF. CDR3 DNA: TGTGCCTGGAGTAGAGGGGGGGAAGAGACCCAGTACTTC.

V usage is TRBV5-1 and J usage is TRBJ2-5; 9 bases align to TRBD1. This CDR3 is 17 amino acids long. V trimming: 0 bases; J trimming: 2 bases; junction bases outside the gene matches: 8. From germline, CDR1 is SGHRS and CDR2 YFSETQ. CDR3 nucleotide sequence: TGCGCCAGCAGCTTGGGGTACAGGGGGCGCGATCAAGAGACCCAGTACTTC. It is translated as CASSLGYRGRDQETQYF.

V gene TRBV5-6 combines with J gene TRBJ2-7; D is unresolved. Germline assignment: CDR1 SGHDT and CDR2 YYEEEE. Between the trimmed V and J ends, which lost 1 base and 5 bases, there was a span of 10 bases. The CDR3 is 13 residues long. The CDR3 region has the DNA TGTGCCAGCAGCTTGCACGTTCGGGACGAGCAGTACTTC. Its translation: CASSLHVRDEQYF.